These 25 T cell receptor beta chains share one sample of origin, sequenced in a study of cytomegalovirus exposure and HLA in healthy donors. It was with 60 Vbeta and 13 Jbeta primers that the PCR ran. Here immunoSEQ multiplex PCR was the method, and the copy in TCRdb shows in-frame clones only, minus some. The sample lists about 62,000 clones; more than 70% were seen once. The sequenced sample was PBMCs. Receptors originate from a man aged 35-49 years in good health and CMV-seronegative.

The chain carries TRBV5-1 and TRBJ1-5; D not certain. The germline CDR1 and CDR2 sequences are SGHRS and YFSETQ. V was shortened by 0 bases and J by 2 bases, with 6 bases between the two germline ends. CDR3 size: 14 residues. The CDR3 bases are TGCGCCAGCAGCTTGGACTCGGGCAATCAGCCCCAGCATTTT. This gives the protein CASSLDSGNQPQHF.

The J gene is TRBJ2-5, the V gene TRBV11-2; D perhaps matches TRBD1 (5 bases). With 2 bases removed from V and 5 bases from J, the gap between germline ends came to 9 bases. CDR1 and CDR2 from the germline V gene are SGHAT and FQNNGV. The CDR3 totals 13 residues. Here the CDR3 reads CASSLRGRETQYF. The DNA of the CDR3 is TGTGCCAGCAGCTTAAGGGGTAGGGAGACCCAGTACTTC.

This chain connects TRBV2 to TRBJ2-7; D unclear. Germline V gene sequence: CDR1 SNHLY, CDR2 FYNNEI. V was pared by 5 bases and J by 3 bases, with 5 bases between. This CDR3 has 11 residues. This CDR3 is CASSPSYEQYF. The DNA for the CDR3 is TGTGCCAGCAGTCCCAGCTACGAGCAGTACTTC. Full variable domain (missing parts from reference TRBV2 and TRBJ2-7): EPEVTQTPSHQVTQMGQEVILRCVPISNHLYFYWYRQILGQKVEFLVSFYNNEISEKSEIFDDQFSVERPDGSNFTLKIRSTKLEDSAMYFCASSPSYEQYFGPGTRLTVT.

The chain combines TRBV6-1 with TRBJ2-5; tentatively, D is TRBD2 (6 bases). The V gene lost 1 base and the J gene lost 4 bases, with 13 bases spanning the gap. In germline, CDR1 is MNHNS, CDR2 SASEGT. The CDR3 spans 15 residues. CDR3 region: CASSEEEGSGETQYF. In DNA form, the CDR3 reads TGTGCCAGCAGTGAAGAGGAGGGAAGTGGAGAGACCCAGTACTTC.

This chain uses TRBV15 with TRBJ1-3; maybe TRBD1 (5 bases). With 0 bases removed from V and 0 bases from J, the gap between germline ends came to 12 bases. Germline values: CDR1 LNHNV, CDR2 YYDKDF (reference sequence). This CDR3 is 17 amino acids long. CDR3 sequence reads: CATSRDQQAISGNTIYF. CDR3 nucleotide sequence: TGTGCCACCAGCAGAGATCAACAGGCCATCTCTGGAAACACCATATATTTT.

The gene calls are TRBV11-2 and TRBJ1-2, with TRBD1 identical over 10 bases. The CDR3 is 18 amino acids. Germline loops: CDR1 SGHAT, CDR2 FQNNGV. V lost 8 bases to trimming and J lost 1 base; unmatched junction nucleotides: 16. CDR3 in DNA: TGTGCCAGCGTAAAGATGGGATGGGACAGGGGCTATAACTATGGCTACACCTTC. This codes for CASVKMGWDRGYNYGYTF.

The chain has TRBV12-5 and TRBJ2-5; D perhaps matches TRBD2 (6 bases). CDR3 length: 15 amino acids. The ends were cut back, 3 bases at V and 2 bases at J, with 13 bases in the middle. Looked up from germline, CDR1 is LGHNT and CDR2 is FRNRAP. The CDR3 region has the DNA TGTGCTAGTGGTTTTCCGGGACTGGGGCAAGAGACCCAGTACTTC. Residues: CASGFPGLGQETQYF. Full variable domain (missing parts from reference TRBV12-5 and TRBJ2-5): DARVTQTPRHKVTEMGQEVTMRCQPILGHNTVFWYRQTMMQGLELLAYFRNRAPLDDSGMPKDRFSAEMPDATLATLKIQPSEPRDSAVYFCASGFPGLGQETQYFGPGTRLLVL.

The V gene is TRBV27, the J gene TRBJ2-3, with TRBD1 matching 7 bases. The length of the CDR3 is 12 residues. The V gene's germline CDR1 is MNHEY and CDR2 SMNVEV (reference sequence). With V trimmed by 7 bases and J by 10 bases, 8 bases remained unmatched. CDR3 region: CASTNTGVAQYF. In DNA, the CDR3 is TGTGCCAGCACTAACACAGGGGTGGCGCAGTATTTT.

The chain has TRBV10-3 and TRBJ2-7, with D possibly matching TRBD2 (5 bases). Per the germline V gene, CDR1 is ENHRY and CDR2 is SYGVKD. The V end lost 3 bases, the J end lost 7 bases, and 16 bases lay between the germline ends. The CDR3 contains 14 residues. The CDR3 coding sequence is TGTGCCATCAGTGATCGAAACGGGGTGGGGGAGCAGTACTTC. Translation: CAISDRNGVGEQYF.

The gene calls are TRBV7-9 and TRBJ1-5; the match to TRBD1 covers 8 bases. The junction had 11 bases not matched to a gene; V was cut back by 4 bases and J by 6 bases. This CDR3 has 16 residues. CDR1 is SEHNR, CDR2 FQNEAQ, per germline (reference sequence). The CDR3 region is CASSSSTGTGGQPQHF. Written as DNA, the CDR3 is TGTGCCAGCAGCTCATCCACAGGGACAGGCGGTCAGCCCCAGCATTTT. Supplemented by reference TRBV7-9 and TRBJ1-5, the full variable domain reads DTGVSQNPRHKITKRGQNVTFRCDPISEHNRLYWYRQTLGQGPEFLTYFQNEAQLEKSRLLSDRFSAERPKGSFSTLEIQRTEQGDSAMYLCASSSSTGTGGQPQHFGDGTRLSIL.

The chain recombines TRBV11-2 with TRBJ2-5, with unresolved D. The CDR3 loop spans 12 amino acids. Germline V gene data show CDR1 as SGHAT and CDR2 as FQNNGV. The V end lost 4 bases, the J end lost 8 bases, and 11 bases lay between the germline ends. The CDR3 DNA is TGTGCCAGCAGCTCCCCCCGAGCAACCCAGTACTTC. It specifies CASSSPRATQYF.

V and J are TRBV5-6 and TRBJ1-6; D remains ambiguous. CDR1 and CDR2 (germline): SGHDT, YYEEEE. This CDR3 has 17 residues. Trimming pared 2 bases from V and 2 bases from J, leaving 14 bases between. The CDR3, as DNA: TGTGCCAGCAGCTTACAGCCTACGATTACCTATAATTCACCCCTCCACTTT. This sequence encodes CASSLQPTITYNSPLHF.

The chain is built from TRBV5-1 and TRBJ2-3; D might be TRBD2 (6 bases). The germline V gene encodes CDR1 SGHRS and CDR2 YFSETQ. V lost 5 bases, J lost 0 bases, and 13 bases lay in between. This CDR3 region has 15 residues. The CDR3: CASRREAVSTDTQYF. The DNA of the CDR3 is TGCGCCAGCAGAAGGGAGGCCGTTAGCACAGATACGCAGTATTTT.

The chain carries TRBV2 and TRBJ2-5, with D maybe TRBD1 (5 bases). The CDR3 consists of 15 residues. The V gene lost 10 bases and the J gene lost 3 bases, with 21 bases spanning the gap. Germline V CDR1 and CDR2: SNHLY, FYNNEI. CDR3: CATPWGEWAKETQYF. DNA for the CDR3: TGTGCCACCCCGTGGGGCGAATGGGCTAAAGAGACCCAGTACTTC.

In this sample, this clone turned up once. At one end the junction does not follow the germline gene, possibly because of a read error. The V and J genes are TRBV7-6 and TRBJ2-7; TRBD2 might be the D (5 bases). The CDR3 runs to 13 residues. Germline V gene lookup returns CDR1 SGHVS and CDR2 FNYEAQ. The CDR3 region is CASSYSGSYERYF. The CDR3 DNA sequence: TGTGCCAGCAGCTACAGCGGCTCCTACGAGCGGTACTTC.

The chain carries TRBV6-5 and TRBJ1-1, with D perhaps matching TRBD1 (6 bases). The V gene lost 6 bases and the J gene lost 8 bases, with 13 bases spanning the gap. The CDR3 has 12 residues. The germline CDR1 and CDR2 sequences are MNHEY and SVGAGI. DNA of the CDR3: TGTGCCAGCAGGACCCAAGGGGGAGAAGCTTTCTTT. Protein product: CASRTQGGEAFF.

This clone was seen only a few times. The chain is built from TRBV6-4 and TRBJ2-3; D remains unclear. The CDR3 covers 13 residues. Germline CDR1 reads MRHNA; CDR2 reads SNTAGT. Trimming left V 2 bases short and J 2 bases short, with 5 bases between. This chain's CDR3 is CASSDGVTDTQYF. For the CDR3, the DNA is TGTGCCAGCAGTGACGGAGTCACAGATACGCAGTATTTT.

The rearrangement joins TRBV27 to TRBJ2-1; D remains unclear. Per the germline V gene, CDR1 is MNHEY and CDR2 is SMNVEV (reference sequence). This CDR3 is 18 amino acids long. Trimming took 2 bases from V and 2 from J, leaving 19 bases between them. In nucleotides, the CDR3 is TGTGCCAGCAGTTTACTGACTGAAGAAGAAGGTCCCTACAATGAGCAGTTCTTC. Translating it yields CASSLLTEEEGPYNEQFF.

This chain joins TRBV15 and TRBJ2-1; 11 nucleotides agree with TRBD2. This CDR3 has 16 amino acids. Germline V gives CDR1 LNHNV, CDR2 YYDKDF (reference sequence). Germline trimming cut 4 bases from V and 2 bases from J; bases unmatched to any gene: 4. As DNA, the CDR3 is TGTGCCACCAGCACCGAACTAGCGGGAGCCTACAATGAGCAGTTCTTC. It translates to CATSTELAGAYNEQFF.

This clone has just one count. CDR3: CASSTAGPLSTDTQYF. The CDR3 DNA sequence: TGTGCCAGCAGTACAGCGGGACCTCTGAGCACAGATACGCAGTATTTT. The J gene is TRBJ2-3, the V gene TRBV5-6; TRBD2 aligns across 7 bases. Germline loops: CDR1 SGHDT, CDR2 YYEEEE. The CDR3 runs 16 residues. With V trimmed by 5 bases and J by 0 bases, 9 bases remained unmatched.

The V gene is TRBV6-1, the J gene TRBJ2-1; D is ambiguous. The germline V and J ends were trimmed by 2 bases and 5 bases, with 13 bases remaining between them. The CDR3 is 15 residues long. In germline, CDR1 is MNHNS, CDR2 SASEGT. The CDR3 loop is CASSEPGHSNNEQFF. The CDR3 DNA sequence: TGTGCCAGCAGTGAACCGGGTCATAGTAACAATGAGCAGTTCTTC.

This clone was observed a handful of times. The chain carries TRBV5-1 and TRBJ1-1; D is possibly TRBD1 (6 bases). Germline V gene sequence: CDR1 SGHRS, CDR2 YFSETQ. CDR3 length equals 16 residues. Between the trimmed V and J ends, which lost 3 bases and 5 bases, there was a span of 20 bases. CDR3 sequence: CASSWTTTGQATEAFF. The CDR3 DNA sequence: TGCGCCAGCAGCTGGACGACCACAGGGCAGGCTACTGAAGCTTTCTTT.

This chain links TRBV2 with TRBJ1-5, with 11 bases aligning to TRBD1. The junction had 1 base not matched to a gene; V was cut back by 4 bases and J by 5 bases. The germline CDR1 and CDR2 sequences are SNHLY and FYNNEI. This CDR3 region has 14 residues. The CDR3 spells CASSGTGGHQPQHF. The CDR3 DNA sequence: TGTGCCAGCAGTGGGACAGGGGGCCATCAGCCCCAGCATTTT.

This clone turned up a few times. Written as DNA, the CDR3 is TGTGCCAGCAGCTTACTATGGGAAGGGGGTGAAGCTTTCTTT. Its protein product is CASSLLWEGGEAFF. The chain has TRBV4-2 and TRBJ1-1; tentative D call: TRBD1 (6 bases). The germline gives CDR1 LGHNA, CDR2 YNFKEQ. Deletions cut 5 bases from V and 7 bases from J, with 17 bases between. This CDR3 region has 14 residues.

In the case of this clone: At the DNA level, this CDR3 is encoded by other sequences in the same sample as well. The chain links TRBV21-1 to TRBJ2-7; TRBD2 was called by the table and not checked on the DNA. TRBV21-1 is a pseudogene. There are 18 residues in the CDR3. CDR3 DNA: TGTGCCAGCAGCAAAAGAGGCGCCTCTATGGAACTTACCTACGAGCAGTACTTC. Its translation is CASSKRGASMELTYEQYF.